This T cell receptor beta chain was found in a study of siplizumab effects on memory and regulatory T cells. Turning to this clone: Its antigen is not known.

General study points: There appeared to be greater diversity in naive T cells than in memory cells, and naive T cells seemed major contributors to the alloresponse. Siplizumab cultures yielded proliferating Tregs whose suppressive function was not confirmed.

The germline V gene has CDR1 SQVTM and CDR2 ANQGSEA. Trimming cost V 2 bases and J 6 bases, with 11 bases left between them. The CDR3 is 13 amino acids. Sequencing used immunoSEQ multiplex PCR; TCRdb keeps in-frame clones, though not all of them. The sample has some 64,000 clones, approximately 79% seen once. The chain couples TRBV29-1 to TRBJ2-1; D is unclear. The source material was memory CD4+ T cells sorted from blood. The source of this sequence is a human donor in good health. The CDR3 protein is CSVERAEANEQFF. DNA for the CDR3: TGCAGCGTTGAACGGGCTGAAGCCAATGAGCAGTTCTTC.